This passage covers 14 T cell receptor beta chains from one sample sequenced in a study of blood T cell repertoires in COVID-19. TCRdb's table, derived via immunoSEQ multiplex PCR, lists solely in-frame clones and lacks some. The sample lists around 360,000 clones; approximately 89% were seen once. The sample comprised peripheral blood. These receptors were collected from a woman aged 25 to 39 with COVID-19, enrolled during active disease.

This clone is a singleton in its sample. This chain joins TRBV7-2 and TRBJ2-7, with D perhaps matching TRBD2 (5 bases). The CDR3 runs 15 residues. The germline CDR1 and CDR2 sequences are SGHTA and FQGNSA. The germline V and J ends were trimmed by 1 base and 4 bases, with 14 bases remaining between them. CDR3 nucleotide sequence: TGTGCCAGCAGCTTAGATGGTGGGTCGGGGTACGAGCAGTACTTC. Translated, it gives CASSLDGGSGYEQYF.

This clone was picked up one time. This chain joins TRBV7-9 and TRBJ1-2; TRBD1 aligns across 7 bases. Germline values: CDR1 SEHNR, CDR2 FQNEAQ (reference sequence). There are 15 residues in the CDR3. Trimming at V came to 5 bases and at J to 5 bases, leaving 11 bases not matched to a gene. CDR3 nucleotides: TGTGCCAGCAGCGCGGGACAGCGTGGGCGTTATGGCTACACCTTC. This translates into CASSAGQRGRYGYTF.

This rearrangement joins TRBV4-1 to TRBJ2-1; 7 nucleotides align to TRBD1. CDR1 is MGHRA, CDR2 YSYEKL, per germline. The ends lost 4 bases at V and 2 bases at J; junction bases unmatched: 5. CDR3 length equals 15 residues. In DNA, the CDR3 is TGCGCCAGCAGCCCGACAGGGCTCGCCTACAATGAGCAGTTCTTC. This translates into CASSPTGLAYNEQFF.

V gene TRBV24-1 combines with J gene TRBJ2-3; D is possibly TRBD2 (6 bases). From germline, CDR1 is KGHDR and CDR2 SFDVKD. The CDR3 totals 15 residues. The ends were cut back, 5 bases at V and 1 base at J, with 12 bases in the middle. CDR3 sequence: CATSVALARTDTQYF. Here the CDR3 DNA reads TGTGCCACCAGTGTCGCCCTAGCGCGCACAGATACGCAGTATTTT.

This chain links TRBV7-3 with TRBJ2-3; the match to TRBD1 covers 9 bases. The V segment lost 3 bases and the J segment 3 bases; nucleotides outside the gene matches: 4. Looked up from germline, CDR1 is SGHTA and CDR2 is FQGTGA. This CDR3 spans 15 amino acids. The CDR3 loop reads CASSFDRGRTDTQYF. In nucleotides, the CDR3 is TGTGCCAGCAGCTTCGACAGGGGGAGGACAGATACGCAGTATTTT. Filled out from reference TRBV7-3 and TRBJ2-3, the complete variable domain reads GAGVSQTPSNKVTEKGKYVELRCDPISGHTALYWYRQSLGQGPEFLIYFQGTGAADDSGLPNDRFFAVRPEGSVSTLKIQRTERGDSAVYLCASSFDRGRTDTQYFGPGTRLTVL.

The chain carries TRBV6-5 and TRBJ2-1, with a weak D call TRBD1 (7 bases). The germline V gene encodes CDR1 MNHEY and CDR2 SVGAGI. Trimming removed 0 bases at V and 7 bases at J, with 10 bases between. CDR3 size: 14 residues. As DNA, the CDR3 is TGTGCCAGCAGTTACTCACAGGGGAGGAATGAGCAGTTCTTC. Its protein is CASSYSQGRNEQFF.

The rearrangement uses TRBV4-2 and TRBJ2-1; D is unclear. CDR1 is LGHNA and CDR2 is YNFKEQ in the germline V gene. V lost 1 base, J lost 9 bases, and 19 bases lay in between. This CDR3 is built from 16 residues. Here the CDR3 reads CASSQGASTATREQFF. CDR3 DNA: TGTGCCAGCAGCCAAGGTGCTAGTACGGCCACCCGTGAGCAGTTCTTC.

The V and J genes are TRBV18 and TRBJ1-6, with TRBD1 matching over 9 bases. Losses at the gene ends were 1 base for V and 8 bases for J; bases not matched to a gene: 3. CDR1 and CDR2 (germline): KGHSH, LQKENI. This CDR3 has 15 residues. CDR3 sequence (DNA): TGTGCCAGCTCACCACTGGGACAGGGCGATTCACCCCTCCACTTT. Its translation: CASSPLGQGDSPLHF.

The CDR3 is CASSQEVAKNIQYF. For the CDR3, the DNA is TGCGCCAGCAGCCAAGAGGTAGCCAAAAACATTCAGTACTTC. V usage is TRBV5-1 and J usage is TRBJ2-4; D uncertain. The germline V gene has CDR1 SGHRS and CDR2 YFSETQ. The CDR3 contains 14 residues. V lost 4 bases to trimming and J lost 0 bases, with 8 bases between them.

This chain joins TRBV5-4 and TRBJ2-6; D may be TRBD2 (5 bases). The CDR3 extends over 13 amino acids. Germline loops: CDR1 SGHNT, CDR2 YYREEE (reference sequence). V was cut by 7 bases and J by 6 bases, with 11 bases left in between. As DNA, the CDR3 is TGTGCCAGCGGGCGGGCTTTGGCCAACGTCCTGACTTTC. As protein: CASGRALANVLTF. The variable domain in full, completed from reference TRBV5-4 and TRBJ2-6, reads ETGVTQSPTHLIKTRGQQVTLRCSSQSGHNTVSWYQQALGQGPQFIFQYYREEENGRGNFPPRFSGLQFPNYSSELNVNALELDDSALYLCASGRALANVLTFGAGSRLTVL.

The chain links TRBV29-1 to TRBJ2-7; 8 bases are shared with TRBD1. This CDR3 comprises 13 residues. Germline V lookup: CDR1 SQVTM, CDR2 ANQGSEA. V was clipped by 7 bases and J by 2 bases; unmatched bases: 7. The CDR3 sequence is CSASPTGAYEQYF. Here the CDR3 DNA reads TGCAGCGCCTCCCCGACAGGGGCCTACGAGCAGTACTTC.

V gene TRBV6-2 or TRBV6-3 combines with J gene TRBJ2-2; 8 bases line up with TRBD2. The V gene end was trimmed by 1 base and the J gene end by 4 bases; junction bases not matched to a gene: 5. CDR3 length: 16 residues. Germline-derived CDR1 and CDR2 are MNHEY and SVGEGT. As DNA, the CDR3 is TGTGCCAGCAGTTACTTAGGGACTAGAAGCACCGGGGAGCTGTTTTTT. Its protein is CASSYLGTRSTGELFF.

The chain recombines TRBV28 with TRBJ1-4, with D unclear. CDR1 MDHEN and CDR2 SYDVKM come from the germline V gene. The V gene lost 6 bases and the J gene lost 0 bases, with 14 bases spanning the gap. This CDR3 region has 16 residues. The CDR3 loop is CASSPSRSATNEKLFF. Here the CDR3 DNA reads TGTGCCAGCAGCCCTTCGAGGTCTGCAACTAATGAAAAACTGTTTTTT.

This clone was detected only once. CDR3 in amino acids: CASSTAGQLNQPQHF. As DNA, the CDR3 is TGTGCCAGCAGTACCGCGGGACAGCTGAATCAGCCCCAGCATTTT. The genes are TRBV28 and TRBJ1-5, with 7 bases identical to TRBD1. Germline V gene sequence: CDR1 MDHEN, CDR2 SYDVKM. The ends lost 5 bases at V and 4 bases at J; junction bases unmatched: 8. The length of the CDR3 is 15 residues.